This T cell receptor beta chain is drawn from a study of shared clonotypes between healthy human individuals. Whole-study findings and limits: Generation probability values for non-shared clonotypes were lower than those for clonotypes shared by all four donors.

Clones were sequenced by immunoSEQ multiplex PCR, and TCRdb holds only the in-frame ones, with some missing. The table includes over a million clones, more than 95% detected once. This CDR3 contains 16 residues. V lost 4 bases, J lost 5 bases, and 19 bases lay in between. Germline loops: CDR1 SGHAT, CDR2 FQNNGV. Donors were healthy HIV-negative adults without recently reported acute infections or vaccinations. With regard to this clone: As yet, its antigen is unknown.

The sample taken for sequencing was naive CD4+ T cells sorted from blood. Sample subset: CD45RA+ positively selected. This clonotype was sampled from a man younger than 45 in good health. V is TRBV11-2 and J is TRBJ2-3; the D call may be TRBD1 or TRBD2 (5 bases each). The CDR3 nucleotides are TGTGCCAGCAGCTCGCCCCGGACCACTGGGGGAGATACGCAGTATTTT. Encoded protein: CASSSPRTTGGDTQYF.